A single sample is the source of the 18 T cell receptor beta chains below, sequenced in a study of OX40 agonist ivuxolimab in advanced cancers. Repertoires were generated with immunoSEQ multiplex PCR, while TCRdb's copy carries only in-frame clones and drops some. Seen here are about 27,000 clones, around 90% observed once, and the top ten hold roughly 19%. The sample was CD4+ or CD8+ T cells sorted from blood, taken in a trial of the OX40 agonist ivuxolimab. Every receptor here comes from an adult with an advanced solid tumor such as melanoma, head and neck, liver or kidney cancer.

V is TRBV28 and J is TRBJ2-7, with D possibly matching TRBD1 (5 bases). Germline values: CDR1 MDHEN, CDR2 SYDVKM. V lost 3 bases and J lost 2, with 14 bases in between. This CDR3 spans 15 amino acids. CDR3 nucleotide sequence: TGTGCCAGCAGTTTCAGCAGGGCTCCGGCCTACGAGCAGTACTTC. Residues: CASSFSRAPAYEQYF.

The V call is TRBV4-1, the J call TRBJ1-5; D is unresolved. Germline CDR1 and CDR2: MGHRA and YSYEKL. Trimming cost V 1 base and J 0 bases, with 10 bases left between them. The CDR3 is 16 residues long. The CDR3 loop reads CASSQVYGYSNQPQHF. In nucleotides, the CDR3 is TGCGCCAGCAGCCAAGTGTATGGCTATAGCAATCAGCCCCAGCATTTT.

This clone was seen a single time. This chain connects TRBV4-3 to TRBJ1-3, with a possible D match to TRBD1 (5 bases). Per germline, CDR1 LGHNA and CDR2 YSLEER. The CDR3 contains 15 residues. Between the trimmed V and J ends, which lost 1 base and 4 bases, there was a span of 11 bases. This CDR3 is CASSQAAGLGNTIYF. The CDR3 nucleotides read TGCGCCAGCAGCCAAGCAGCGGGGCTAGGAAACACCATATATTTT.

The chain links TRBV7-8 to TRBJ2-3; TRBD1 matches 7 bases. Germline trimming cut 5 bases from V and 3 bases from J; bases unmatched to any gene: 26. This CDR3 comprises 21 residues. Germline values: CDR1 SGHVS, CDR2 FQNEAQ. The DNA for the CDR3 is TGTGCCAGCAGCCCCCGGAGACAGGGTGTTTTGCCCCAGCAGCTAACAGATACGCAGTATTTT. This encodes CASSPRRQGVLPQQLTDTQYF.

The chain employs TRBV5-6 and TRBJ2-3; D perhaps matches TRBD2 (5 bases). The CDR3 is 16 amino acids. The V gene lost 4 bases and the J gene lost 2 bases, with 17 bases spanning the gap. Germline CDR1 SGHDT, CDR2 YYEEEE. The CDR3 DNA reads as TGTGCCAGCAGCGTTGCCGGGGATGGAGACACAGATACGCAGTATTTT. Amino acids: CASSVAGDGDTDTQYF. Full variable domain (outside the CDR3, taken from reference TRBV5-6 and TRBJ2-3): DAGVTQSPTHLIKTRGQQVTLRCSPKSGHDTVSWYQQALGQGPQFIFQYYEEEERQRGNFPDRFSGHQFPNYSSELNVNALLLGDSALYLCASSVAGDGDTDTQYFGPGTRLTVL.

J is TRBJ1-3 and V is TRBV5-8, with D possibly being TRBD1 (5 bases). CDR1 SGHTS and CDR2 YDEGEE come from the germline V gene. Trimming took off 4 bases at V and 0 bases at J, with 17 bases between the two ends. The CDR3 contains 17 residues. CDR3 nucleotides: TGTGCCAGCAGCAACCTCCCAGGACATGTCTCTGGAAACACCATATATTTT. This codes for CASSNLPGHVSGNTIYF.

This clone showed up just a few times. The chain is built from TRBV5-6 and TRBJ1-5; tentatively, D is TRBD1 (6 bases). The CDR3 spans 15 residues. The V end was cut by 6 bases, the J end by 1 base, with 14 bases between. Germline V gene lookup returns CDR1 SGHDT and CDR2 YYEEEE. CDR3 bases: TGTGCCAGCAATCTCCAGGGGATGAGCAATCAGCCCCAGCATTTT. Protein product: CASNLQGMSNQPQHF.

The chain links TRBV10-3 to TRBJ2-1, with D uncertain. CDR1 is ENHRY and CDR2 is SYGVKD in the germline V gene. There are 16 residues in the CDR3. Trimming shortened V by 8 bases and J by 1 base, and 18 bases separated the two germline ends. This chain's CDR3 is CAICCFGDPSYNEQFF. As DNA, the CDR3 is TGTGCCATCTGTTGTTTTGGGGATCCTTCCTACAATGAGCAGTTCTTC.

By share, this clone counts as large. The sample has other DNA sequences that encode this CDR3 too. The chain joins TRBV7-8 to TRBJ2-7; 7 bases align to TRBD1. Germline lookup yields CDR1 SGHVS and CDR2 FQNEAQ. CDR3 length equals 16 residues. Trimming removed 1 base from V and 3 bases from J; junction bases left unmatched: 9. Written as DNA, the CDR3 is TGTGCCAGCAGCTTAGAGGTGGGTCAGGGGGTCTACGAGCAGTACTTC. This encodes CASSLEVGQGVYEQYF.

CDR3 region: CASSEARDFYGYTF. The CDR3 DNA reads as TGTGCCAGCAGTGAAGCGAGGGACTTCTATGGCTACACCTTC. The J gene is TRBJ1-2, the V gene TRBV6-1, with D perhaps TRBD1 (5 bases). Germline V gene lookup returns CDR1 MNHNS and CDR2 SASEGT. Trimming left V 0 bases short and J 4 bases short, with 9 bases between. The CDR3 is made up of 14 amino acids.

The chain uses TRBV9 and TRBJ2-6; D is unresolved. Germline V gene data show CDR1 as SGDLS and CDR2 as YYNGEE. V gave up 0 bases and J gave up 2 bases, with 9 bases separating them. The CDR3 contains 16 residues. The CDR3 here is CASSVEWGTGANVLTF. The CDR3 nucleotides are TGTGCCAGCAGCGTAGAGTGGGGAACTGGGGCCAACGTCCTGACTTTC.

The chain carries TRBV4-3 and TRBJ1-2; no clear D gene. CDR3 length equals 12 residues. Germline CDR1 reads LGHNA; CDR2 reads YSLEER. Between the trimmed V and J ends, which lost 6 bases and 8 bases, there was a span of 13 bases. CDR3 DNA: TGCGCCAGCAGTCCGGGAGGCGGGGGCTACACCTTC. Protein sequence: CASSPGGGGYTF.

CDR3 nucleotide sequence: TGTGCCAGCAGCACGAACACCGGGGAGCTGTTTTTT. Translation gives CASSTNTGELFF. The chain is built from TRBV9 and TRBJ2-2; D is ambiguous. There are 12 residues in the CDR3. V was clipped by 4 bases and J by 0 bases, with 1 base between them. Germline V lookup: CDR1 SGDLS, CDR2 YYNGEE.

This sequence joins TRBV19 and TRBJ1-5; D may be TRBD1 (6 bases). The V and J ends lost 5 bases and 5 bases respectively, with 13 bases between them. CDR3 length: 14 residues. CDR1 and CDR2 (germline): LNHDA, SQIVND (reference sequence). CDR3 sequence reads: CASSLTGHHQPQHF. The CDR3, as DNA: TGTGCCAGTAGTCTTACAGGGCACCATCAGCCCCAGCATTTT.

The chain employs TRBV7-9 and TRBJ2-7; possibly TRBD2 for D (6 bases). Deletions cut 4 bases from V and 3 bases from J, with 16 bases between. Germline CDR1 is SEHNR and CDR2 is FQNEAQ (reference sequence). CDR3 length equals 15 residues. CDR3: CASSSYSGLLYEQYF. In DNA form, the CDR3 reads TGTGCCAGCAGCTCCTACTCGGGACTCCTCTACGAGCAGTACTTC.

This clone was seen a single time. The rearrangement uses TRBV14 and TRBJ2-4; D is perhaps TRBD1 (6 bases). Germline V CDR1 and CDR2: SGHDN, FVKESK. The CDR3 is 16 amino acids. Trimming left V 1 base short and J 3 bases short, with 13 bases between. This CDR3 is CASSQALGHSKNIQYF. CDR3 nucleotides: TGTGCCAGCAGCCAAGCCCTGGGACATAGCAAAAACATTCAGTACTTC.

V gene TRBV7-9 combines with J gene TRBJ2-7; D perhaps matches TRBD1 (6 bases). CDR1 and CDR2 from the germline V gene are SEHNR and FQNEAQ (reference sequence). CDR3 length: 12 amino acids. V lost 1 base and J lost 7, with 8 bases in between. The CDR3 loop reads CASSLGGGEQYF. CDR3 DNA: TGTGCCAGCAGCTTAGGAGGGGGAGAGCAGTACTTC.

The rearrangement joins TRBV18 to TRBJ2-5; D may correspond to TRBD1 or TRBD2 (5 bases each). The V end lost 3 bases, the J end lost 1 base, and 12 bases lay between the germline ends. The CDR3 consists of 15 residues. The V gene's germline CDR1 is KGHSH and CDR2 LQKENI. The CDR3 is CASSPSGLSQETQYF. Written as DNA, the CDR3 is TGTGCCAGCTCACCTTCGGGGCTAAGCCAAGAGACCCAGTACTTC.